These 9 T cell receptor beta chains share one sample of origin, sequenced in a study of T cell repertoires in cytomegalovirus infection. In TCRdb, the reads were re-called with MiXCR into one record per CDR3 protein. The table lists 400,000 to 550,000 distinct CDR3 sequences, around 10% of them singletons, with roughly 10% in the top ten. The sequenced sample consisted of PBMCs. These receptors all come from a human donor in good health (CMV status not recorded). Some clones in this sample may be carry-over from other donors' samples.

V is TRBV18 and J is TRBJ2-5; perhaps D is TRBD1 or TRBD2 (5 bases each). The CDR3 is 13 residues long. V dropped 8 bases and J dropped 1 base, with 11 bases sitting between them. Germline V gives CDR1 KGHSH, CDR2 LQKENI. The CDR3 loop reads CASQSGTQETQYF. In DNA form, the CDR3 reads TGTGCCAGCCAATCCGGGACCCAAGAGACCCAGTACTTC.

This clonotype was detected ten times or more. This sequence joins TRBV7-2 and TRBJ2-1; D is tentatively TRBD1 or TRBD2 (5 bases each). Germline CDR1 reads SGHTA; CDR2 reads FQGNSA. This CDR3 contains 15 residues. Trimming removed 7 bases at V and 2 bases at J, with 15 bases between. The CDR3 DNA reads TGTGCCAGCATCCCGGCCGGGGACGCCTACAATGAGCAGTTCTTC. This translates into CASIPAGDAYNEQFF.

This clonotype was recorded many times. The CDR3 DNA is TGTGCCATCAGTGAGTGGGACAGCTATGGCTACACCTTC. Its translation: CAISEWDSYGYTF. This chain joins TRBV10-3 and TRBJ1-2; the match to TRBD1 covers 7 bases. The trim removed 1 base at V and 4 bases at J, leaving 0 bases unmatched. CDR3 size: 13 residues. Germline CDR1 ENHRY, CDR2 SYGVKD.

This clonotype occurred many times. The chain is built from TRBV7-3 and TRBJ1-1; the match to TRBD1 covers 7 bases. Losses at the gene ends were 4 bases for V and 8 bases for J; bases not matched to a gene: 7. Germline V gene data show CDR1 as SGHTA and CDR2 as FQGTGA. The CDR3 covers 13 residues. The CDR3 region is CASSSARGGEAFF. In nucleotides, the CDR3 is TGTGCCAGCAGCTCTGCCAGGGGGGGAGAAGCTTTCTTT.

This clonotype was observed at least ten times. The chain uses TRBV7-9 and TRBJ2-7; 8 bases are a match to TRBD2. Germline CDR1 is SEHNR and CDR2 is FQNEAQ (reference sequence). V trimming: 5 bases; J trimming: 4 bases; junction bases outside the gene matches: 7. This CDR3 has 14 amino acids. CDR3 protein: CASSTGTRAYEQYF. In nucleotides, the CDR3 is TGTGCCAGCAGCACCGGGACTAGGGCGTACGAGCAGTACTTC.

This clonotype was detected many times. The gene calls are TRBV27 and TRBJ2-1, with unresolved D. Trimming cost V 5 bases and J 5 bases, with 13 bases left between them. Germline V CDR1 and CDR2: MNHEY, SMNVEV (reference sequence). This CDR3 is built from 14 residues. The CDR3 nucleotides read TGTGCCAGCAGTCAAAAATCTACTCACAATGAGCAGTTCTTC. Its protein product is CASSQKSTHNEQFF.

This chain joins TRBV6-2 or TRBV6-3 and TRBJ2-3; D may be TRBD1 or TRBD2 (5 bases each). This CDR3 has 15 residues. V gave up 2 bases and J gave up 2 bases, with 11 bases separating them. CDR1 and CDR2 (germline): MNHEY, SVGEGT. CDR3 in DNA: TGTGCCAGCAGTTACCAGGGCGGGCCCACAGATACGCAGTATTTT. It yields the protein CASSYQGGPTDTQYF.

This clonotype was detected many times. The J gene is TRBJ1-1, the V gene TRBV6-5, with 9 positions matching TRBD1. Trimming at V came to 6 bases and at J to 0 bases, leaving 5 bases not matched to a gene. Germline assignment: CDR1 MNHEY and CDR2 SVGAGI. The CDR3 sequence is 15 residues long. CDR3: CASRKGTGLNTEAFF. CDR3 nucleotides: TGTGCCAGCAGAAAAGGGACAGGGCTGAACACTGAAGCTTTCTTT.

In its sample, this clonotype was seen many times. The chain recombines TRBV5-6 with TRBJ1-5, with a tentative D call TRBD1 (5 bases). This CDR3 region has 15 residues. The V and J ends lost 4 bases and 9 bases respectively, with 20 bases between them. Germline CDR1 SGHDT, CDR2 YYEEEE. CDR3 sequence (DNA): TGTGCCAGCAGCCACTCCGGATCAGGGCCTAGGCCCCAGCATTTT. It yields the protein CASSHSGSGPRPQHF.